Each of the 22 T cell receptor beta chains below was sequenced from the same sample in a study of blood T cells in healthy people across ages. For the second PCR, which ran for about 7 to 11 cycles, a sample-barcoded 5' primer and a J-beta primer mix were used. One entry per CDR3 protein results from TCRdb running MiXCR on the 5' RACE reads. The table has roughly 410,000 distinct CDR3 sequences, roughly half seen once; the top ten hold about 54%. Material: blood. The origin of the receptors is a man in his sixties in good health.

This chain joins TRBV6-5 and TRBJ2-7, with a weak D call TRBD2 (6 bases). V was clipped by 4 bases and J by 2 bases, with 15 bases between them. There are 15 residues in the CDR3. Germline loops: CDR1 MNHEY, CDR2 SVGAGI. In nucleotides, the CDR3 is TGTGCCAGCAGTTCGCCGGGACTTTCCCCCTACGAGCAGTACTTC. This sequence encodes CASSSPGLSPYEQYF.

Concerning this clonotype itself: At one boundary the junction diverges from the germline segment, which might be a read error. The chain recombines TRBV6-2 or TRBV6-3 with TRBJ2-7, with D possibly being TRBD1 or TRBD2 (5 bases each). Germline V lookup: CDR1 MNHEY, CDR2 SVGEGT. The CDR3 contains 13 residues. Here the CDR3 DNA reads TGTGCCAGCAGTCCTCGGGGCATCTACGGGCAGTACTTC. Translating it yields CASSPRGIYGQYF.

The chain is built from TRBV5-1 and TRBJ2-5; 9 bases are shared with TRBD1. V was clipped by 4 bases and J by 11 bases; unmatched bases: 15. The CDR3 runs 15 residues. Germline CDR1 SGHRS, CDR2 YFSETQ. The CDR3 region is CASSRDRGVFNEQYF. DNA of the CDR3: TGCGCCAGCAGCCGCGACAGGGGGGTCTTCAATGAGCAGTACTTC. Variable domain in full (rest from reference TRBV5-1 and TRBJ2-5): KAGVTQTPRYLIKTRGQQVTLSCSPISGHRSVSWYQQTPGQGLQFLFEYFSETQRNKGNFPGRFSGRQFSNSRSEMNVSTLELGDSALYLCASSRDRGVFNEQYFGPGTRLLVL.

This clonotype was counted a few times. The genes are TRBV21-1 and TRBJ2-5; the table names TRBD1, a call not compared with the DNA. TRBV21-1 is reported as a pseudogene. The CDR3 sequence is 19 residues long. Here the CDR3 DNA reads TGTGCCAGCAGCAAAGCGGGACAGGGAGGGGGACGCGGCCAAGAGACCCAGTACTTC. Translation: CASSKAGQGGGRGQETQYF.

This clonotype was counted a single time. The gene calls are TRBV20-1 and TRBJ1-1; D remains ambiguous. The length of the CDR3 is 12 residues. V was trimmed by 2 bases and J by 2 bases, leaving 6 bases between them. Per the germline V gene, CDR1 is DFQATT and CDR2 is SNEGSKA (reference sequence). The CDR3 is CSARKANTEAFF. As DNA, the CDR3 is TGCAGTGCTAGAAAGGCTAACACTGAAGCTTTCTTT.

This clonotype was observed a few times. The chain combines TRBV7-8 with TRBJ1-1; 8 bases are shared with TRBD1. Germline lookup yields CDR1 SGHVS and CDR2 FQNEAQ. The CDR3 covers 15 residues. V was clipped by 5 bases and J by 0 bases; unmatched bases: 5. The chain's CDR3 is CASSQGASMNTEAFF. The CDR3 nucleotides are TGTGCCAGCAGCCAGGGGGCGTCAATGAACACTGAAGCTTTCTTT.

The chain links TRBV30 to TRBJ2-5, with TRBD1 matching over 10 bases. V shed 0 bases and J 11 bases; nucleotides not matched to a gene: 15. CDR3 length: 16 residues. Germline assignment: CDR1 GTSNPN and CDR2 SVGIG (reference sequence). CDR3 amino acids: CAWSVFAGTGAGEQYF. CDR3 bases: TGTGCCTGGAGTGTGTTTGCCGGGACAGGGGCTGGGGAGCAGTACTTC. Combining the CDR3 with reference TRBV30 and TRBJ2-5 gives the whole variable domain SQTIHQWPATLVQPVGSPLSLECTVEGTSNPNLYWYRQAAGRGLQLLFYSVGIGQISSEVPQNLSASRPQDRQFILSSKKLLLSDSGFYLCAWSVFAGTGAGEQYFGPGTRLLVL.

This chain connects TRBV14 to TRBJ1-6; possible D gene TRBD1, 6 bases. This CDR3 region has 18 residues. The germline V gene has CDR1 SGHDN and CDR2 FVKESK. Trimming took 2 bases from V and 7 from J, leaving 21 bases between them. CDR3: CASSQLRDGQSRNSPLHF. The CDR3 DNA reads as TGTGCCAGCAGCCAATTAAGGGACGGACAGAGCAGAAATTCACCCCTCCACTTT.

This clonotype was seen many times. The rearrangement links TRBV20-1 to TRBJ2-7; 12 positions agree with TRBD2. Germline V gene sequence: CDR1 DFQATT, CDR2 SNEGSKA (reference sequence). J lost 5 bases, V lost 3 bases, and 2 bases had no gene match. The CDR3 has 13 amino acids. CDR3 region: CSARTSGSDEQYF. The CDR3 DNA reads as TGCAGTGCTAGGACTAGCGGGAGTGACGAGCAGTACTTC.

This chain joins TRBV12-3 or TRBV12-4 and TRBJ2-5; 13 positions agree with TRBD2. The J call may be incorrect, as the DNA end agrees better with TRBJ2-7. The CDR3 has 13 amino acids. The CDR3 protein is CATGTSGIYEQYF. The CDR3, as DNA: TGTGCCACCGGGACTAGCGGGATTTACGAGCAGTACTTC.

V gene TRBV20-1 combines with J gene TRBJ2-5, with 8 bases fitting TRBD2. The end of the DNA is better explained by TRBJ2-7, so the J call may be wrong. Per the germline V gene, CDR1 is DFQATT and CDR2 is SNEGSKA (reference sequence). The CDR3 consists of 14 residues. CDR3 DNA sequence: TGCAGTGCTAGTCGCGGGGGGTCTAGGTACGAGCAGTACTTC. Translated: CSASRGGSRYEQYF.

On this clonotype: Germline and junction disagree at one end, which may indicate a read error. This chain joins TRBV3-1 and TRBJ2-1, with 11 nucleotides matching TRBD2. CDR3 length: 16 residues. Germline values: CDR1 LGHDT, CDR2 YNNKEL (reference sequence). DNA of the CDR3: TGTGCCAACAGCCAGGTTCTGACTAGCGGGGACAATGAGCAGTTCTTC. The encoded protein is CANSQVLTSGDNEQFF.

The chain couples TRBV28 to TRBJ2-7, with D perhaps TRBD2 (7 bases). Germline V gene lookup returns CDR1 MDHEN and CDR2 SYDVKM. Trimming took 6 bases from V and 4 from J, leaving 19 bases between them. This CDR3 has 15 amino acids. In DNA form, the CDR3 reads TGTGCCAGCAGATCACAGGGAGGGGGATCGTACGAGCAGTACTTC. Protein product: CASRSQGGGSYEQYF.

A remark on this clonotype: A clone one base away is much larger, so this may be a read error. The chain joins TRBV6-6 to TRBJ2-7; the match to TRBD2 covers 8 bases. This CDR3 comprises 15 residues. Germline V gene lookup returns CDR1 MNHNY and CDR2 SVGAGI (reference sequence). V trimming: 2 bases; J trimming: 0 bases; junction bases outside the gene matches: 3. The CDR3 loop is CASSYAGTSSYEQYF. CDR3 DNA: TGTGCCAGCAGTTACGCAGGGACTAGCTCCTACGAGCAGTACTTC.

This clonotype was detected a few times. This chain connects TRBV12-3 or TRBV12-4 to TRBJ2-3; 10 bases are shared with TRBD1. The CDR3 is 15 residues long. Trimming cost V 6 bases and J 0 bases; bases outside gene matches: 3. The CDR3 is CASRGQGWSTDTQYF. The CDR3 nucleotides read TGTGCCAGCAGGGGACAGGGGTGGAGCACAGATACGCAGTATTTT.

This rearrangement joins TRBV20-1 to TRBJ2-3; D perhaps matches TRBD1 (6 bases). Looked up from germline, CDR1 is DFQATT and CDR2 is SNEGSKA (reference sequence). V lost 5 bases to trimming and J lost 1 base, with 16 bases between them. CDR3 length: 15 residues. The CDR3 sequence: CSAPRGGLGTDTQYF. Here the CDR3 DNA reads TGCAGTGCTCCCAGAGGGGGTCTTGGCACAGATACGCAGTATTTT.

This clonotype showed up many times. The chain carries TRBV9 and TRBJ2-1, with D perhaps given as TRBD1 or TRBD2 (5 bases each). Germline CDR1 and CDR2: SGDLS and YYNGEE. The CDR3 runs to 15 residues. V was pared by 0 bases and J by 0 bases, with 7 bases between. The CDR3 DNA is TGTGCCAGCAGCGTAGGAGGGGCCTCCTACAATGAGCAGTTCTTC. Translated, it gives CASSVGGASYNEQFF. Combining the CDR3 with reference TRBV9 and TRBJ2-1 gives the whole variable domain DSGVTQTPKHLITATGQRVTLRCSPRSGDLSVYWYQQSLDQGLQFLIQYYNGEERAKGNILERFSAQQFPDLHSELNLSSLELGDSALYFCASSVGGASYNEQFFGPGTRLTVL.

J is TRBJ2-7 and V is TRBV20-1; D may be TRBD1 (6 bases). Trimming left V 6 bases short and J 4 bases short, with 19 bases between. CDR1 and CDR2 (germline): DFQATT, SNEGSKA (reference sequence). The CDR3 sequence is 14 residues long. For the CDR3, the DNA is TGCAGTGCCAGAAACAGGGCCAACCGGTACGAGCAGTACTTC. This sequence encodes CSARNRANRYEQYF.

This clonotype was counted at least ten times. A single base separates this from a much larger clone, so it may be a read error. The chain has TRBV7-2 and TRBJ2-1, with D unresolved. Judging by the DNA end, TRBJ2-7 fits better; the J call may be wrong. Germline V gene lookup returns CDR1 SGHTA and CDR2 FQGNSA. This CDR3 has 15 residues. The CDR3 sequence: CASSLMVASYNEQYF. CDR3 DNA sequence: TGTGCCAGCAGCTTAATGGTGGCCTCCTACAATGAGCAGTACTTC.

This clonotype was found a few times. CDR3 loop: CAWQAGGQRTGELFF. As DNA, the CDR3 is TGTGCCTGGCAAGCCGGGGGGCAGAGGACCGGGGAGCTGTTTTTT. This rearrangement joins TRBV30 to TRBJ2-2; D perhaps matches TRBD2 (7 bases). Trimming took off 5 bases at V and 5 bases at J, with 18 bases between the two ends. The germline V gene has CDR1 GTSNPN and CDR2 SVGIG (reference sequence). This CDR3 spans 15 amino acids.

The chain joins TRBV6-1 to TRBJ2-5; 7 nucleotides align to TRBD2. The CDR3 totals 14 residues. Trimming at V came to 3 bases and at J to 4 bases, leaving 5 bases not matched to a gene. CDR1 is MNHNS and CDR2 is SASEGT in the germline V gene. The chain's CDR3 is CASSDLGEGETQYF. The CDR3 DNA follows: TGTGCCAGCAGTGATTTGGGGGAGGGAGAGACCCAGTACTTC.

This rearrangement joins TRBV10-3 to TRBJ2-3; 8 bases are a match to TRBD2. Germline trimming cut 5 bases from V and 4 bases from J; bases unmatched to any gene: 5. This CDR3 comprises 14 residues. Germline values: CDR1 ENHRY, CDR2 SYGVKD. CDR3 in amino acids: CAISRSGKADTQYF. The CDR3 nucleotides read TGTGCCATCAGTCGTAGCGGGAAGGCAGATACGCAGTATTTT.